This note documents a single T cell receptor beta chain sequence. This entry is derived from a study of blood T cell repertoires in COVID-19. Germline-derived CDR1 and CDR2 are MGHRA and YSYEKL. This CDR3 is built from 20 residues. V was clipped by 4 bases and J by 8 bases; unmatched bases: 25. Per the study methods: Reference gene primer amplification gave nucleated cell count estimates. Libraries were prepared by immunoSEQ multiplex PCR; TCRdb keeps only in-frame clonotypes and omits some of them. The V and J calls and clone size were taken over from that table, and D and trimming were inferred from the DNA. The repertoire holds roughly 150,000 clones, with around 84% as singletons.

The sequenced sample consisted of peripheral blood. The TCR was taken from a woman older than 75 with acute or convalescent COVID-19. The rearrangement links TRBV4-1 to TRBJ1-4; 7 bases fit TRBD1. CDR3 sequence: CASSPKFGAAQGGSGEKLFF. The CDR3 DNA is TGCGCCAGCAGCCCTAAATTTGGTGCCGCGCAGGGGGGTAGTGGAGAAAAACTGTTTTTT.